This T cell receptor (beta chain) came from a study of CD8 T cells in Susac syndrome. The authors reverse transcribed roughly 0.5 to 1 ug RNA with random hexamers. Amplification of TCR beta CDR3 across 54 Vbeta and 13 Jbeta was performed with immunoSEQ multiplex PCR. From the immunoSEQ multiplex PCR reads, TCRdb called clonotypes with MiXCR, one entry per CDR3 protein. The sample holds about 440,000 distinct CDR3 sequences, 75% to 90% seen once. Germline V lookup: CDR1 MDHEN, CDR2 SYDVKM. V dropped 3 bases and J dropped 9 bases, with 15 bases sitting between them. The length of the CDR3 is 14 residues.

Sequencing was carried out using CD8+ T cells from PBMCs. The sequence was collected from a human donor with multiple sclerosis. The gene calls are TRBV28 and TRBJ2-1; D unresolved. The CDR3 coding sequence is TGTGCCAGCAGTTTCCGGATTGTGGGTAGTGAGCAGTTCTTC. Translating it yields CASSFRIVGSEQFF.